This T cell receptor (beta chain) comes out of a study of T cells in localized non-small cell lung cancer. Turning to this clone: Its target is not known.

CDR3 size: 14 residues. The V end lost 3 bases, the J end lost 1 base, and 9 bases lay between the germline ends. The V gene's germline CDR1 is LNHNV and CDR2 YYDKDF (reference sequence). The method was immunoSEQ multiplex PCR; TCRdb's version includes in-frame clones alone and lacks a portion of them. The data contain almost 40,000 clones, around 75% of them singletons. Overall study findings and caveats: Longer overall survival associated with higher blood T cell density; shorter survival with higher adjacent-lung clonality. In adjacent lung, a median roughly 60 of the top 100 tumor clones were found. Maximal T cell clonality occurred in uninvolved adjacent lung, with tumor ranking below it.

This TCR came from a woman aged 40-69 years with stage II squamous cell lung carcinoma. The V gene is TRBV15, the J gene TRBJ2-5; D may be TRBD2 (5 bases). The sample here was PBMCs, taken before any cancer treatment. The CDR3 reads CATSSEGSQETQYF. The CDR3 DNA reads as TGTGCCACCAGCAGCGAGGGAAGCCAAGAGACCCAGTACTTC.